This T cell receptor beta chain was captured by sequencing in a study of blood T cell repertoires in COVID-19. Data came from immunoSEQ multiplex PCR; TCRdb stores just in-frame clones and leaves some out. The data contain a few hundred thousand clones, roughly nine tenths of them singletons. Allocation to cohorts depended on clinical history reported by the participants. CDR3 size: 19 residues. Germline V gene sequence: CDR1 LGHNA, CDR2 YSLEER. Trimming cost V 0 bases and J 1 base; bases outside gene matches: 11. The clonotype originates from a woman in her forties or fifties in a cohort exposed to, infected with or recovered from COVID-19 (not recorded which). The rearrangement uses TRBV4-3 and TRBJ1-4; 7 bases map to TRBD1. The sample consisted of PBMCs or T cells enriched from blood (not recorded which). CDR3 nucleotides: TGCGCCAGCAGCCAAGATAGGCTAAGTTGGGACAGAACTAATGAAAAACTGTTTTTT. This encodes CASSQDRLSWDRTNEKLFF.